Listed below are T cell receptor beta chains from one sample, sequenced in a study of early T cells in non-severe SARS-CoV-2 infection. TCRdb re-called the 5' RACE reads with MiXCR, one entry per CDR3 protein. Here the sample spans under 85,000 distinct CDR3 sequences, 9.5% to 15% being singletons. The sequencing here drew on whole blood, taken at baseline. These receptor sequences come from an adult who was a healthcare worker with PCR-confirmed SARS-CoV-2 infection or an uninfected control (not recorded which). The donor label of this sample is uncertain. The conserved cysteine and the conserved F or W are not part of the CDR3 here. D genes are given only for firm matches.

j_call: TRBJ2-7; v_call: TRBV12-3/TRBV12-4; d_call: .; cdr3_aa: ASSYSVSYEQY
j_call: TRBJ2-5; v_call: TRBV7-2; d_call: .; cdr3_aa: ASSQGYQETQY
j_call: TRBJ2-7; v_call: TRBV2; d_call: .; cdr3_aa: ASRDYNYEQY
j_call: TRBJ2-7; v_call: TRBV7-2; d_call: TRBD1; cdr3_aa: ASSFDHGQGYYEQY
j_call: TRBJ2-7; v_call: TRBV7-9; d_call: TRBD1; cdr3_aa: ASSLADRGFYEQY
j_call: TRBJ2-3; v_call: TRBV19; d_call: .; cdr3_aa: ASSIDPAERDTQY
j_call: TRBJ1-5; v_call: TRBV7-8; d_call: .; cdr3_aa: ASSRGNQPQH
j_call: TRBJ2-5; v_call: TRBV20-1; d_call: .; cdr3_aa: SARDRGKGETQY
j_call: TRBJ1-1; v_call: TRBV5-1; d_call: .; cdr3_aa: ASSLGQGEAF
j_call: TRBJ2-5; v_call: TRBV5-4; d_call: TRBD1; cdr3_aa: ASCNTGQPDLQETQY
j_call: TRBJ1-5; v_call: TRBV3-1; d_call: .; cdr3_aa: ASSLGPDQPQH
j_call: TRBJ2-7; v_call: TRBV20-1; d_call: TRBD2; cdr3_aa: SARAGGGSYEQY
j_call: TRBJ2-2; v_call: TRBV10-3; d_call: .; cdr3_aa: AISTENTGELF
j_call: TRBJ2-1; v_call: TRBV30; d_call: .; cdr3_aa: AWDLRDEQF
j_call: TRBJ2-1; v_call: TRBV9; d_call: .; cdr3_aa: ASSVGVALLYYEQF
j_call: TRBJ2-7; v_call: TRBV29-1; d_call: TRBD1; cdr3_aa: SVRPGTENYEQY
j_call: TRBJ1-6; v_call: TRBV5-1; d_call: .; cdr3_aa: ASSLAPVSYSPLH
j_call: TRBJ1-5; v_call: TRBV12-3/TRBV12-4; d_call: .; cdr3_aa: ASTGGLEPQH
j_call: TRBJ2-1; v_call: TRBV5-1; d_call: TRBD2; cdr3_aa: ASSLMASGNNEQF
j_call: TRBJ1-2; v_call: TRBV20-1; d_call: .; cdr3_aa: SASYGYT
j_call: TRBJ1-6; v_call: TRBV7-2; d_call: .; cdr3_aa: ASGSYNSPLH
j_call: TRBJ2-3; v_call: TRBV15; d_call: .; cdr3_aa: ATSRDKTSTDTQY